The 18 T cell receptor beta chains below were found in one sample sequenced in a study of T cell changes during pregnancy in multiple sclerosis. The protocol was immunoSEQ multiplex PCR, while the TCRdb copy is restricted to in-frame clones and leaves out a portion. The table has 40,000 to 50,000 clones, around 91% seen once. The sample consisted of CD8+ T cells from peripheral blood mononuclear cells, taken in the first trimester of pregnancy. These receptor sequences come from a female donor with multiple sclerosis, enrolled in a pregnancy study.

The V and J genes are TRBV27 and TRBJ1-5, with a possible D match to TRBD1 (6 bases). CDR3 length: 13 amino acids. V shed 7 bases and J shed 5 bases, with 12 bases lying between them. Germline V gene data show CDR1 as MNHEY and CDR2 as SMNVEV (reference sequence). This CDR3 is CASKTGIDQPQHF. DNA of the CDR3: TGTGCCAGCAAAACAGGGATCGATCAGCCCCAGCATTTT.

V usage is TRBV2 and J usage is TRBJ2-5; 12 positions match TRBD2. After removal of 5 bases from V and 7 bases from J, the junction contained 5 bases not matched to a gene. CDR1 is SNHLY and CDR2 is FYNNEI in the germline V gene. This CDR3 region has 14 residues. The CDR3 DNA follows: TGTGCCAGCAGTACTAGCGGGGGGAGGGTGACCCAGTACTTC. This gives the protein CASSTSGGRVTQYF.

This clone was detected once. The V call is TRBV6-5, the J call TRBJ1-1; TRBD1 agrees at 8 bases. CDR1 is MNHEY, CDR2 SVGAGI, per germline. The CDR3 runs to 11 residues. Unmatched junction bases numbered 1, after V lost 7 bases and J lost 6 bases. The CDR3 DNA reads TGTGCCAGCACCAGGGGGCCTGAAGCTTTCTTT. This codes for CASTRGPEAFF.

The table lists this clone with a few counts. The chain uses TRBV12-2 and TRBJ2-5; the D segment call TRBD1 is taken from the table without a DNA check. TRBV12-2 is marked as a pseudogene. The CDR3 is 18 residues long. In DNA, the CDR3 is TGTGCAAGTCGCTTAGGGAGGGGGGACAGGGGGTACCAAGAGACCCAGTACTTC. The encoded protein is CASRLGRGDRGYQETQYF.

The genes are TRBV6-1 and TRBJ2-7, with D unresolved. The V gene lost 0 bases and the J gene lost 0 bases, with 9 bases spanning the gap. The CDR3 totals 15 residues. Germline CDR1 and CDR2: MNHNS and SASEGT. CDR3 residues: CASSEAQVHSYEQYF. The CDR3 DNA follows: TGTGCCAGCAGTGAAGCCCAGGTTCACTCCTACGAGCAGTACTTC.

The chain uses TRBV4-1 and TRBJ1-2; no clear D gene. Germline CDR1 reads MGHRA; CDR2 reads YSYEKL. The CDR3 loop spans 15 amino acids. The germline V and J ends were trimmed by 0 bases and 4 bases, with 12 bases remaining between them. The CDR3 DNA is TGCGCCAGCAGCCAAGATCCGGAGGAACTCTATGGCTACACCTTC. Translating gives CASSQDPEELYGYTF.

The chain recombines TRBV6-6 with TRBJ1-3; 8 bases agree with TRBD1. The germline gives CDR1 MNHNY, CDR2 SVGAGI (reference sequence). CDR3 length: 15 amino acids. Trimming at V came to 2 bases and at J to 6 bases, leaving 6 bases not matched to a gene. CDR3 sequence (DNA): TGTGCCAGCAGTTACACCGGACAGGGTGTAAACACCATATATTTT. Its protein is CASSYTGQGVNTIYF.

This clone was seen a few times. The chain has TRBV27 and TRBJ1-1; D ambiguous. With 9 bases removed from V and 5 bases from J, the gap between germline ends came to 10 bases. The CDR3 consists of 11 residues. CDR1 is MNHEY, CDR2 SMNVEV, per germline (reference sequence). The CDR3, as DNA: TGTGCCAGTTGGAGGCAAACTGAAGCTTTCTTT. Protein: CASWRQTEAFF.

The chain is built from TRBV7-8 and TRBJ2-3, with 10 bases fitting TRBD2. The CDR3 extends over 15 amino acids. Trimming removed 4 bases from V and 6 bases from J; junction bases left unmatched: 7. Germline V gene lookup returns CDR1 SGHVS and CDR2 FQNEAQ. The CDR3 loop is CASSSPGLAIDTQYF. In nucleotides, the CDR3 is TGTGCCAGCAGCTCCCCGGGACTAGCGATCGATACGCAGTATTTT.

This CDR3 reads CASGPTGSGNTIYF. The CDR3 DNA follows: TGTGCTAGTGGTCCGACTGGTTCTGGAAACACCATATATTTT. The chain links TRBV12-5 to TRBJ1-3, with D unresolved. V lost 5 bases to trimming and J lost 1 base, with 9 bases between them. The CDR3 extends over 14 amino acids. Germline V lookup: CDR1 LGHNT, CDR2 FRNRAP. Together with reference TRBV12-5 and TRBJ1-3, the CDR3 gives the full variable domain: DARVTQTPRHKVTEMGQEVTMRCQPILGHNTVFWYRQTMMQGLELLAYFRNRAPLDDSGMPKDRFSAEMPDATLATLKIQPSEPRDSAVYFCASGPTGSGNTIYFGEGSWLTVV.

This chain uses TRBV27 with TRBJ2-3; TRBD2 agrees at 9 bases. J gave up 3 bases and V 6 bases, and 19 bases lay outside the gene matches. Germline-derived CDR1 and CDR2 are MNHEY and SMNVEV (reference sequence). The CDR3 length is 19 residues. The CDR3 DNA reads TGTGCCAGCAGACCCTTTGGGACTAGCAGGAGTCCTTTGACAGATACGCAGTATTTT. Protein product: CASRPFGTSRSPLTDTQYF.

The V and J genes are TRBV19 and TRBJ2-5, with D possibly matching TRBD2 (6 bases). The CDR3 runs to 14 residues. With 3 bases removed from V and 5 bases from J, the gap between germline ends came to 13 bases. The germline V gene has CDR1 LNHDA and CDR2 SQIVND (reference sequence). Here the CDR3 DNA reads TGTGCCAGTAGTATTTTGGAGGGCCGGGAGACCCAGTACTTC. As protein: CASSILEGRETQYF.

The chain joins TRBV27 to TRBJ1-6, with 10 bases lining up with TRBD1. The CDR3 has 13 amino acids. With V trimmed by 10 bases and J by 13 bases, 10 bases remained unmatched. Looked up from germline, CDR1 is MNHEY and CDR2 is SMNVEV (reference sequence). This CDR3 reads CATSGTGVSPLHF. The CDR3 DNA is TGTGCCACCTCCGGGACAGGGGTGTCCCCCCTCCACTTT.

The chain combines TRBV7-2 with TRBJ2-7; TRBD2 agrees at 8 bases. CDR3 length: 14 amino acids. V was pared by 3 bases and J by 5 bases, with 6 bases of the junction left unmatched. CDR1 and CDR2 from the germline V gene are SGHTA and FQGNSA. CDR3 sequence reads: CASSFEAGVHEQYF. The CDR3 nucleotides read TGTGCCAGCAGCTTTGAAGCGGGGGTCCACGAGCAGTACTTC.

CDR3 DNA: TGTGCCAGCAGTGGGGTAGCGGGGGGCCTAAATGAGCAGTTCTTC. It codes for CASSGVAGGLNEQFF. This chain links TRBV2 with TRBJ2-1; 10 positions match TRBD2. Per the germline V gene, CDR1 is SNHLY and CDR2 is FYNNEI. J lost 7 bases, V lost 4 bases, and 7 bases had no gene match. The CDR3 has 15 residues.

The chain joins TRBV7-9 to TRBJ1-1; 7 nucleotides align to TRBD1. CDR1 SEHNR and CDR2 FQNEAQ come from the germline V gene (reference sequence). This CDR3 is 14 amino acids long. V shed 5 bases, J shed 1 base, and the junction held 4 bases outside the gene matches. CDR3 DNA: TGTGCCAGCAGCCCGGGACAGAAGAACACTGAAGCTTTCTTT. As protein: CASSPGQKNTEAFF.

The V and J genes are TRBV5-1 and TRBJ1-2; TRBD1 matches 9 bases. The germline V gene encodes CDR1 SGHRS and CDR2 YFSETQ. The CDR3 has 15 amino acids. V lost 0 bases to trimming and J lost 8 bases; unmatched junction nucleotides: 8. The CDR3 loop reads CASSLDIQGARGYTF. The CDR3 DNA follows: TGCGCCAGCAGCTTGGATATACAGGGGGCGCGGGGCTACACCTTC.

J is TRBJ2-7 and V is TRBV18; tentatively, D is TRBD2 (5 bases). Germline CDR1 is KGHSH and CDR2 is LQKENI. The CDR3 sequence is 15 residues long. Trimming stripped 0 bases from V and 0 bases from J, with 9 bases between. CDR3 region: CASSPPRGSSYEQYF. The CDR3 DNA reads as TGTGCCAGCTCACCACCGCGAGGGAGCTCCTACGAGCAGTACTTC.